These 27 T cell receptor beta chains came from one sample sequenced in a study of T cell responses to AZD1222 COVID-19 vaccine. Sequencing used immunoSEQ multiplex PCR; TCRdb keeps in-frame clones, though not all of them. Found here are under 150,000 clones, 91% of them singletons; the top ten hold 2.8%. Sequenced material: peripheral blood, taken on day 0 of AZD1222 vaccination. The receptors here all came from an adult in good health.

This clone has only one observation. This chain links TRBV27 with TRBJ1-1, with D unresolved. Germline V gene sequence: CDR1 MNHEY, CDR2 SMNVEV (reference sequence). Trimming pared 8 bases from V and 3 bases from J, leaving 13 bases between. CDR3 length: 13 residues. CDR3: CASSATWDTEAFF. The CDR3 DNA is TGTGCCAGCTCCGCGACCTGGGACACTGAAGCTTTCTTT.

The chain has TRBV12-3 or TRBV12-4 and TRBJ1-1; D is possibly TRBD1 (5 bases). CDR3 size: 13 residues. V lost 6 bases and J 2 bases, leaving 10 bases between the germline ends. CDR3 sequence reads: CASSLGTNTEAFF. The CDR3 nucleotides read TGTGCCAGCAGCCTAGGGACTAACACTGAAGCTTTCTTT.

The chain combines TRBV11-2 with TRBJ1-6; D not resolved. The CDR3 loop spans 14 amino acids. The germline V and J ends were trimmed by 2 bases and 9 bases, with 11 bases remaining between them. Germline V gene sequence: CDR1 SGHAT, CDR2 FQNNGV. Here the CDR3 reads CASSLIMAASPLHF. The DNA for the CDR3 is TGTGCCAGCAGCTTAATCATGGCAGCTTCACCCCTCCACTTT.

V and J are TRBV7-8 and TRBJ1-2; no reliable D call. In germline, CDR1 is SGHVS, CDR2 FQNEAQ. CDR3 length: 14 amino acids. Trimming took 4 bases from V and 2 from J, leaving 11 bases between them. CDR3 in amino acids: CASSYREGNYGYTF. As DNA, the CDR3 is TGTGCCAGCAGCTACCGAGAAGGAAACTATGGCTACACCTTC.

The V call is TRBV5-1, the J call TRBJ2-7; D is unresolved. This CDR3 spans 13 amino acids. Germline V gene data show CDR1 as SGHRS and CDR2 as YFSETQ. V was pared by 0 bases and J by 6 bases, with 10 bases between. The CDR3 is CASSLGDLIEQYF. CDR3 in DNA: TGCGCCAGCAGCTTGGGGGATCTTATCGAGCAGTACTTC.

This clone was observed a handful of times. The genes are TRBV2 and TRBJ2-1; D is perhaps TRBD2 (7 bases). Germline V gene lookup returns CDR1 SNHLY and CDR2 FYNNEI. This CDR3 is built from 16 residues. V lost 0 bases to trimming and J lost 5 bases, with 14 bases between them. The CDR3 reads CASSEAWRGPHNEQFF. CDR3 coding DNA: TGTGCCAGCAGTGAAGCGTGGCGGGGGCCCCACAATGAGCAGTTCTTC.

A single count supports this clone. The chain links TRBV12-3 or TRBV12-4 to TRBJ1-2; D unclear. The CDR3 totals 12 residues. Trimming shortened V by 3 bases and J by 4 bases, and 6 bases separated the two germline ends. DNA for the CDR3: TGTGCCAGCAGTTTGGAGGGCTATGGCTACACCTTC. Protein product: CASSLEGYGYTF.

The rearrangement links TRBV19 to TRBJ2-7; D is unclear. Germline assignment: CDR1 LNHDA and CDR2 SQIVND (reference sequence). The CDR3 is 12 amino acids. V gave up 4 bases and J gave up 1 base, with 5 bases separating them. CDR3 DNA sequence: TGTGCCAGTAGTAGTCCTTCCTACGAGCAGTACTTC. This gives the protein CASSSPSYEQYF.

This CDR3 is CASSLSQNEQFF. CDR3 nucleotides: TGTGCCAGCAGTTTGTCCCAGAATGAGCAGTTCTTC. The J gene is TRBJ2-1, the V gene TRBV12-3 or TRBV12-4; D uncertain. The CDR3 extends over 12 amino acids. Trimming took 3 bases from V and 7 from J, leaving 7 bases between them.

This clone was observed once. V gene TRBV15 combines with J gene TRBJ1-5, with 9 bases lining up with TRBD1. From germline, CDR1 is LNHNV and CDR2 YYDKDF (reference sequence). V trimming: 2 bases; J trimming: 1 base; junction bases outside the gene matches: 9. The CDR3 totals 18 residues. The CDR3 reads CATSRKSDRGSSNQPQHF. The CDR3 DNA reads TGTGCCACCAGCAGAAAGAGCGACAGGGGGTCGAGCAATCAGCCCCAGCATTTT.

CDR3 loop: CSVRTASSYTF. CDR3 nucleotides: TGCAGCGTAAGGACAGCCTCTAGCTACACCTTC. The chain employs TRBV29-1 and TRBJ1-2, with D possibly being TRBD1 (6 bases). V shed 6 bases and J shed 9 bases, with 14 bases lying between them. CDR1 is SQVTM and CDR2 is ANQGSEA in the germline V gene. The CDR3 loop spans 11 amino acids.

This clone has only one observation. The CDR3 spells CASSLEGTGYSDSPLHF. The CDR3 DNA reads TGTGCCAGCAGCCTCGAAGGGACAGGGTATTCGGATTCACCCCTCCACTTT. The chain links TRBV5-6 to TRBJ1-6; TRBD1 matches 9 bases. Germline V gene data show CDR1 as SGHDT and CDR2 as YYEEEE. The length of the CDR3 is 17 residues. Unmatched junction bases numbered 13, after V lost 4 bases and J lost 8 bases.

This clone is a singleton in its sample. V and J are TRBV7-6 and TRBJ2-2; no firm D call. Germline assignment: CDR1 SGHVS and CDR2 FNYEAQ. Trimming stripped 2 bases from V and 0 bases from J, with 10 bases between. CDR3 length: 16 residues. This CDR3 is CASSLSPVPNTGELFF. The DNA of the CDR3 is TGTGCCAGCAGCTTATCCCCCGTCCCGAACACCGGGGAGCTGTTTTTT.

The gene calls are TRBV6-8 and TRBJ1-2; 7 nucleotides agree with TRBD1. This CDR3 region has 13 residues. Looked up from germline, CDR1 is MNHGY and CDR2 is SAAAGT. Trimming cost V 6 bases and J 2 bases; bases outside gene matches: 3. The DNA of the CDR3 is TGTGCCAGCAGAGTGACAGGGAACTATGGCTACACCTTC. It codes for CASRVTGNYGYTF.

This chain connects TRBV6-4 to TRBJ2-1, with no clear D. With 4 bases removed from V and 6 bases from J, the gap between germline ends came to 7 bases. Per germline, CDR1 MRHNA and CDR2 SNTAGT. CDR3 length equals 12 residues. The CDR3 nucleotides read TGTGCCAGCAGTGGGTCAGGCAATGAGCAGTTCTTC. Protein sequence: CASSGSGNEQFF.

This clone was observed a few times. The V call is TRBV10-2, the J call TRBJ1-5; D perhaps matches TRBD1 (5 bases). The ends were cut back, 2 bases at V and 6 bases at J, with 8 bases in the middle. The CDR3 has 13 amino acids. Germline values: CDR1 WSHSY, CDR2 SAAADI. CDR3 amino acids: CASSEGAGQPQHF. Here the CDR3 DNA reads TGCGCCAGCAGTGAGGGGGCAGGTCAGCCCCAGCATTTT.

This chain uses TRBV2 with TRBJ2-5, with TRBD2 matching over 10 bases. V lost 11 bases and J lost 5; bases outside the gene matches: 14. CDR1 and CDR2 from the germline V gene are SNHLY and FYNNEI. The CDR3 runs to 15 residues. The CDR3 sequence is CAAAGASGSRETQYF. The CDR3 DNA reads TGTGCCGCAGCCGGTGCTAGCGGGAGTAGGGAGACCCAGTACTTC.

This chain connects TRBV7-9 to TRBJ2-7; D uncertain. CDR1 SEHNR and CDR2 FQNEAQ come from the germline V gene (reference sequence). V shed 5 bases and J shed 2 bases, with 7 bases lying between them. This CDR3 spans 12 amino acids. In DNA form, the CDR3 reads TGTGCCAGCAGCCCGATAGCCTACGAGCAGTACTTC. Its protein is CASSPIAYEQYF.

Only a few counts were recorded for this clone. V is TRBV6-5 and J is TRBJ1-2, with 10 bases aligning to TRBD1. The CDR3 is 15 amino acids. The V gene end was trimmed by 0 bases and the J gene end by 3 bases; junction bases not matched to a gene: 1. Germline loops: CDR1 MNHEY, CDR2 SVGAGI. CDR3 sequence: CASSYSGTGDYGYTF. The CDR3 DNA sequence: TGTGCCAGCAGTTACTCCGGGACAGGGGACTATGGCTACACCTTC.

This clone was counted only a few times. The chain links TRBV7-9 to TRBJ2-7; unclear D gene. The CDR3 spans 12 residues. Germline V gene lookup returns CDR1 SEHNR and CDR2 FQNEAQ (reference sequence). V was pared by 5 bases and J by 2 bases, with 7 bases between. This CDR3 reads CASSPPPYEQYF. CDR3 in DNA: TGTGCCAGCAGCCCGCCCCCCTACGAGCAGTACTTC.

This sequence joins TRBV25-1 and TRBJ2-1, with D perhaps TRBD1 or TRBD2 (5 bases each). The V end was cut by 4 bases, the J end by 5 bases, with 21 bases between. CDR1 and CDR2 (germline): MGHDK, SYGVNS. The CDR3 has 17 residues. The CDR3 nucleotides are TGTGCCAGCAGTGGCGACGAAGCCGGGACCTTTAACAATGAGCAGTTCTTC. Residues: CASSGDEAGTFNNEQFF.

V is TRBV10-3 and J is TRBJ2-2; no reliable D call. The CDR3 has 12 amino acids. Deletions cut 6 bases from V and 6 bases from J, with 8 bases between. Germline CDR1 ENHRY, CDR2 SYGVKD. The CDR3 nucleotides read TGTGCCATCAGGATTAGTGCCGGGGAGCTGTTTTTT. This gives the protein CAIRISAGELFF.

This chain uses TRBV29-1 with TRBJ1-2, with no clear D. The CDR3 contains 12 residues. V was pared by 6 bases and J by 2 bases, with 10 bases between. Per germline, CDR1 SQVTM and CDR2 ANQGSEA. DNA of the CDR3: TGCAGCGTGAAACACAGAAACTATGGCTACACCTTC. Translated: CSVKHRNYGYTF.

The chain couples TRBV5-4 to TRBJ2-5; a weak D match, TRBD1 (5 bases). Germline CDR1 is SGHNT and CDR2 is YYREEE (reference sequence). CDR3 size: 13 residues. V lost 4 bases and J lost 0, with 7 bases in between. CDR3 residues: CASSLDNQETQYF. The CDR3 nucleotides are TGTGCCAGCAGCCTGGACAACCAAGAGACCCAGTACTTC.

The CDR3 region has the DNA TGTGCCAGCAGTTCCGCAGGCCGTGGGGTGGATCAGCCCCAGCATTTT. It translates to CASSSAGRGVDQPQHF. The chain combines TRBV6-5 with TRBJ1-5, with D unclear. This CDR3 is built from 16 residues. Between the trimmed V and J ends, which lost 4 bases and 5 bases, there was a span of 18 bases. Looked up from germline, CDR1 is MNHEY and CDR2 is SVGAGI.

The rearrangement links TRBV4-3 to TRBJ1-5, with no clear D. In germline, CDR1 is LGHNA, CDR2 YSLEER. This CDR3 is 13 amino acids long. V was trimmed by 0 bases and J by 7 bases, leaving 7 bases between them. The DNA of the CDR3 is TGCGCCAGCAGCCAAGATACCGTACAGCCCCAGCATTTT. This encodes CASSQDTVQPQHF.

CDR3 coding DNA: TGTGCCAGCAGCGTCGGGCGAGCCACGTACGAGCAGTACTTC. Translated: CASSVGRATYEQYF. The chain employs TRBV9 and TRBJ2-7; D is unresolved. Trimming took off 2 bases at V and 4 bases at J, with 13 bases between the two ends. The CDR3 is 14 amino acids. Germline assignment: CDR1 SGDLS and CDR2 YYNGEE. Supplemented by reference TRBV9 and TRBJ2-7, the full variable domain reads DSGVTQTPKHLITATGQRVTLRCSPRSGDLSVYWYQQSLDQGLQFLIQYYNGEERAKGNILERFSAQQFPDLHSELNLSSLELGDSALYFCASSVGRATYEQYFGPGTRLTVT.